These 10 T cell receptor beta chains share one sample of origin, sequenced in a study of blood T cell repertoires in COVID-19. The assay was immunoSEQ multiplex PCR, and TCRdb's table has in-frame clones only and misses some. The sample includes about 210,000 clones, about 86% seen only once; the top ten take 2.9%. The sample consisted of peripheral blood. The receptors were gathered from a man aged 50 to 59 with active or convalescent COVID-19.

The genes are TRBV20-1 and TRBJ2-1; D is unresolved. CDR3 length equals 13 residues. Trimming took off 3 bases at V and 1 base at J, with 7 bases between the two ends. Germline lookup yields CDR1 DFQATT and CDR2 SNEGSKA (reference sequence). The CDR3 sequence is CSASQRSYNEQFF. The CDR3 DNA sequence: TGCAGTGCTAGTCAGCGATCCTACAATGAGCAGTTCTTC.

The V and J genes are TRBV9 and TRBJ2-2; 14 nucleotides agree with TRBD2. Germline V gene sequence: CDR1 SGDLS, CDR2 YYNGEE. CDR3 length: 18 amino acids. The J segment lost 0 bases and the V segment lost 3 bases, leaving 4 bases of the junction unmatched. Here the CDR3 reads CASSATSGGDANTGELFF. The CDR3 nucleotides are TGTGCCAGCAGCGCGACTAGCGGGGGGGACGCGAACACCGGGGAGCTGTTTTTT.

The chain uses TRBV24-1 and TRBJ1-1, with 7 bases aligning to TRBD1. With 3 bases clipped from V and 7 bases from J, the junction kept 4 bases outside the gene matches. This CDR3 is 13 amino acids long. The germline V gene encodes CDR1 KGHDR and CDR2 SFDVKD. CDR3 residues: CATSDHNRGEAFF. In DNA form, the CDR3 reads TGTGCCACCAGTGATCACAACAGGGGTGAAGCTTTCTTT.

The V gene is TRBV6-5, the J gene TRBJ2-2; 7 positions match TRBD2. The CDR3 extends over 15 amino acids. Germline values: CDR1 MNHEY, CDR2 SVGAGI. V lost 6 bases, J lost 4 bases, and 8 bases stayed unmatched. The CDR3 coding sequence is TGTGCCAGCAGAGCGGGACTTCCTTCCACCGGGGAGCTGTTTTTT. This translates into CASRAGLPSTGELFF.

A few counts support this clone. This chain connects TRBV24-1 to TRBJ1-2; 7 nucleotides match TRBD1. Germline CDR1 is KGHDR and CDR2 is SFDVKD. CDR3 length: 12 amino acids. V was pared by 6 bases and J by 7 bases, with 4 bases of the junction left unmatched. The CDR3 DNA is TGTGCCACCAGTCAGGGGGGCTTTGGCTACACCTTC. Translation gives CATSQGGFGYTF.

The chain joins TRBV5-4 to TRBJ1-6, with no clear D. From germline, CDR1 is SGHNT and CDR2 YYREEE (reference sequence). V was cut by 4 bases and J by 7 bases, with 9 bases left in between. This CDR3 comprises 13 residues. The CDR3 coding sequence is TGTGCCAGCAGCCCCCGAGGGAATTCACCCCTCCACTTT. This translates into CASSPRGNSPLHF. Together with reference TRBV5-4 and TRBJ1-6, the CDR3 gives the full variable domain: ETGVTQSPTHLIKTRGQQVTLRCSSQSGHNTVSWYQQALGQGPQFIFQYYREEENGRGNFPPRFSGLQFPNYSSELNVNALELDDSALYLCASSPRGNSPLHFGNGTRLTVT.

This clone was detected a few times. The chain combines TRBV10-2 with TRBJ2-1, with 9 bases that match TRBD2. Germline CDR1 is WSHSY and CDR2 is SAAADI. V trimming: 7 bases; J trimming: 7 bases; junction bases outside the gene matches: 8. The CDR3 loop spans 14 amino acids. This chain's CDR3 is CASKPGLAGNEQFF. The CDR3 nucleotides read TGCGCCAGCAAGCCGGGACTAGCCGGAAATGAGCAGTTCTTC.

The table lists this clone with a few counts. The chain links TRBV28 to TRBJ1-5, with D hard to call. The CDR3 covers 18 residues. The V and J ends lost 10 bases and 0 bases respectively, with 25 bases between them. Germline V gene sequence: CDR1 MDHEN, CDR2 SYDVKM. In DNA form, the CDR3 reads TGTGCCACCGTCGGACTTGGACGGACTTGGAATAGCAATCAGCCCCAGCATTTT. Translating it yields CATVGLGRTWNSNQPQHF.

Here the CDR3 DNA reads TGTGCCAGCAGCAAGACTAGCACCGGGGAGCTGTTTTTT. As protein: CASSKTSTGELFF. V is TRBV7-3 and J is TRBJ2-2; TRBD2 might be the D (6 bases). CDR3 length: 13 residues. Between the trimmed V and J ends, which lost 5 bases and 4 bases, there was a span of 8 bases. The germline V gene has CDR1 SGHTA and CDR2 FQGTGA.

The chain has TRBV3-1 (or the pseudogene TRBV3-2) and TRBJ2-3; 7 nucleotides align to TRBD2. V gave up 0 bases and J gave up 0 bases; unmatched junction bases: 3. Germline loops: CDR1 LGHDT, CDR2 YNNKEL (reference sequence). The CDR3 spans 16 residues. The CDR3, as DNA: TGTGCCAGCAGCCAAGATCGAGCGGGAAGCACAGATACGCAGTATTTT. This sequence encodes CASSQDRAGSTDTQYF.